The TCR beta chain described here comes from a study of CD8 T cells in ankylosing spondylitis. Making use of molecular barcodes, quantitative 5'-RACE generated TCR beta libraries. TCRdb reprocessed the 5' RACE reads with MiXCR, giving one entry per CDR3 protein. The sample yields a few hundred thousand distinct CDR3 sequences, around 18% seen once. Details on this clonotype: What it recognizes is unknown.

The study, taken as a whole, reports: Disease-linked clones had a CD8+ phenotype and relatively low frequency in peripheral blood. Some motif variants were previously reported in reactive arthritis synovial fluid and blood. The study identified a TCR beta motif of under ten highly homologous variants that appeared characteristic of ankylosing spondylitis blood.

The germline V gene encodes CDR1 MDHEN and CDR2 SYDVKM. J was trimmed by 2 bases and V by 6 bases; bases with no gene match: 10. The CDR3 sequence is 15 residues long. The source is a male donor with ankylosing spondylitis. Sequenced sample: blood, either unsorted or a sorted T cell fraction (not recorded which). The chain is built from TRBV28 and TRBJ2-7; 7 bases agree with TRBD2. CDR3 residues: CASSPTGLETYEQYF. For the CDR3, the DNA is TGTGCCAGCAGCCCTACAGGACTAGAGACCTACGAGCAGTACTTC.